Following are 5 T cell receptor beta chains from one sample sequenced in a study of shared clonotypes between healthy human individuals. Sequenced by immunoSEQ multiplex PCR; TCRdb stores in-frame clones only, minus some. The table records about 660,000 clones, under 80% of them present only once. Sequenced input: memory CD4+ T cells sorted from blood. Subset in this sample: CD45RA-negative fraction. The receptor set was obtained from a woman aged 30 to 39 in good health.

The chain recombines TRBV10-2 with TRBJ2-1; D remains unclear. Germline V gene lookup returns CDR1 WSHSY and CDR2 SAAADI. Deletions cut 3 bases from V and 12 bases from J, with 9 bases between. The CDR3 has 11 residues. CDR3 loop: CASSDTFRQFF. CDR3 bases: TGCGCCAGCAGTGACACTTTTCGGCAGTTCTTC.

The gene calls are TRBV7-2 and TRBJ2-5; D might be TRBD1 (7 bases). The CDR3 is 13 residues long. Germline values: CDR1 SGHTA, CDR2 FQGNSA. Trimming took off 2 bases at V and 7 bases at J, with 11 bases between the two ends. CDR3 loop: CASSLWGDRTQYF. DNA of the CDR3: TGTGCCAGCAGCTTATGGGGGGACAGGACCCAGTACTTC.

Details on this clone: Different DNA sequences within this sample yield the same CDR3. This chain links TRBV28 with TRBJ2-7; no clear D gene. The CDR3 is 12 amino acids. The V end was cut by 3 bases, the J end by 2 bases, with 5 bases between. CDR1 is MDHEN, CDR2 SYDVKM, per germline. CDR3 in amino acids: CASSLGTYEQYF. The CDR3 DNA is TGTGCCAGCAGTTTGGGTACCTACGAGCAGTACTTC.

The V call is TRBV5-1, the J call TRBJ2-3, with TRBD2 matching over 8 bases. J gave up 2 bases and V 0 bases, and 5 bases lay outside the gene matches. CDR3 length: 16 residues. Germline V gives CDR1 SGHRS, CDR2 YFSETQ. CDR3 nucleotide sequence: TGCGCCAGCAGCTTGGGGGGACTAGATAACACAGATACGCAGTATTTT. Its translation is CASSLGGLDNTDTQYF.

The chain uses TRBV11-2 and TRBJ2-3; 11 nucleotides match TRBD2. Losses at the gene ends were 6 bases for V and 11 bases for J; bases not matched to a gene: 4. The CDR3 covers 12 residues. Per germline, CDR1 SGHAT and CDR2 FQNNGV. The DNA of the CDR3 is TGTGCCAGCAGTCGCCTAGCGGGAGGGCAGTATTTT. Its protein is CASSRLAGGQYF.